This record concerns one TCR beta chain sequence. In the original processing: Amplifying reference gene primers gave estimates of nucleated cell counts. Sequencing used immunoSEQ multiplex PCR; TCRdb keeps in-frame clones, though not all of them. The D gene and trimming were derived from the DNA, and the V and J assignments and clone size from that table. The sample yields over 250,000 clones, approximately 88% seen once. The sample belongs to a study of blood T cell repertoires in COVID-19. At the level of the study: The origin of the acute and convalescent COVID-19 samples was the United States, Italy and Spain.

Trimming shortened V by 0 bases and J by 5 bases, and 13 bases separated the two germline ends. The CDR3 contains 15 residues. Germline V CDR1 and CDR2: SGHTA, FQGNSA. In terms of age and location, participants ranged from roughly 18 to 100 years and lived in about 25 US areas. This chain uses TRBV7-2 with TRBJ1-1, with D perhaps TRBD1 (5 bases). The sample was PBMCs or T cells enriched from blood (not recorded which). The receptor was isolated from a woman aged 18 to 35 who had recovered from COVID-19. The CDR3 loop is CASSLAQGYRTEAFF. As DNA, the CDR3 is TGTGCCAGCAGCTTAGCGCAGGGCTATCGAACTGAAGCTTTCTTT.